This entry lists 25 T cell receptor beta chains sequenced from one sample in a study of graft-versus-host responses after intestinal transplantation (dated by TCRdb to about 2021). Library prep was done by the immunoSEQ multiplex PCR assay. In its TCRdb copy, this immuneACCESS table keeps in-frame sequences only and misses some clones. Where compared with another copy, unresolved V genes explain less than half of these, and the others have no known cause. Within this sample are more than 85,000 clones, with just under 95% of them counted one time only. The biggest ten clones account for around 0.067% of the sample. Interpreted using the paper, the time point label stands for: cells obtained before transplantation from donor or recipient. These TCRs are of unknown antigen specificity. This sample comprised unstimulated CD8+ T cells sorted from spleen or lymph node cells, obtained before transplant. The source of these receptors is a human donor who was the organ donor for an intestinal transplant.

J is TRBJ1-6 and V is TRBV2; tentatively, D is TRBD1 (5 bases). This CDR3 is 13 amino acids long. V was shortened by 3 bases and J by 5 bases, with 5 bases between the two germline ends. Germline V gene data show CDR1 as SNHLY and CDR2 as FYNNEI. The CDR3 region has the DNA TGTGCCAGCAGTGACAGGGATAATTCACCCCTCCACTTT. Its translation: CASSDRDNSPLHF.

The count of this clone is one. The chain joins TRBV10-2 to TRBJ2-1, with D unresolved. Germline-derived CDR1 and CDR2 are WSHSY and SAAADI. With 6 bases removed from V and 5 bases from J, the gap between germline ends came to 8 bases. The CDR3 sequence is 12 residues long. The DNA for the CDR3 is TGCGCCAGCAGGCGAGATAACAATGAGCAGTTCTTC. Protein sequence: CASRRDNNEQFF.

The V and J genes are TRBV2 and TRBJ2-5; 8 bases are shared with TRBD2. This CDR3 spans 13 amino acids. Germline values: CDR1 SNHLY, CDR2 FYNNEI. Unmatched junction bases numbered 3, after V lost 4 bases and J lost 5 bases. CDR3 in amino acids: CASSGAGDETQYF. The CDR3 nucleotides are TGTGCCAGCAGTGGAGCGGGAGACGAGACCCAGTACTTC.

The chain links TRBV5-1 to TRBJ2-2; D remains ambiguous. Trimming removed 6 bases from V and 3 bases from J, with 15 bases in between. The CDR3 spans 15 residues. Per the germline V gene, CDR1 is SGHRS and CDR2 is YFSETQ. The CDR3 region is CASNLVAGDTGELFF. The CDR3, as DNA: TGCGCCAGCAATTTAGTGGCAGGTGACACCGGGGAGCTGTTTTTT.

V and J are TRBV5-1 and TRBJ2-1; 7 nucleotides line up with TRBD1. CDR1 is SGHRS, CDR2 YFSETQ, per germline. The CDR3 spans 15 residues. The junction had 7 bases not matched to a gene; V was cut back by 3 bases and J by 4 bases. The CDR3 is CASSSTGKAYNEQFF. The DNA of the CDR3 is TGCGCCAGCAGCTCGACAGGGAAGGCGTACAATGAGCAGTTCTTC.

This clone appeared a few times. The chain employs TRBV6-5 and TRBJ2-7, with a tentative D call TRBD1 (6 bases). The CDR3 totals 13 residues. The V and J ends lost 6 bases and 1 base respectively, with 10 bases between them. Germline V gene data show CDR1 as MNHEY and CDR2 as SVGAGI. CDR3 region: CASRPTGSYEQYF. The CDR3, as DNA: TGTGCCAGCAGACCGACAGGTTCCTACGAGCAGTACTTC.

The genes are TRBV2 and TRBJ1-6; D is unresolved. Germline V lookup: CDR1 SNHLY, CDR2 FYNNEI. The V end lost 3 bases, the J end lost 6 bases, and 9 bases lay between the germline ends. CDR3 length: 14 amino acids. The CDR3 here is CASSDVQRNSPLHF. The CDR3 DNA reads as TGTGCCAGCAGTGACGTCCAGCGTAATTCACCCCTCCACTTT.

The chain is built from TRBV19 and TRBJ2-5, with D unclear. This CDR3 is 14 amino acids long. V lost 3 bases and J lost 2, with 10 bases in between. Germline loops: CDR1 LNHDA, CDR2 SQIVND (reference sequence). CDR3 residues: CASSINPRQETQYF. The CDR3 coding sequence is TGTGCCAGTAGTATCAATCCTAGGCAAGAGACCCAGTACTTC.

The V gene is TRBV5-6, the J gene TRBJ2-7; 11 bases agree with TRBD2. The germline gives CDR1 SGHDT, CDR2 YYEEEE. Trimming at V came to 1 base and at J to 2 bases, leaving 11 bases not matched to a gene. CDR3 size: 18 residues. CDR3 sequence (DNA): TGTGCCAGCAGCTTGTACACACCGGGACTAGCGGATACCTACGAGCAGTACTTC. Translated, it gives CASSLYTPGLADTYEQYF.

The V call is TRBV15, the J call TRBJ2-3, with D possibly TRBD1 on 6 matching bases. The CDR3 runs 16 residues. The V gene lost 5 bases and the J gene lost 6 bases, with 21 bases spanning the gap. Germline V gives CDR1 LNHNV, CDR2 YYDKDF (reference sequence). The DNA of the CDR3 is TGTGCCACCAGCTACCAGACCCAAACAGGGTTCGATACGCAGTATTTT. Its translation is CATSYQTQTGFDTQYF.

J is TRBJ2-7 and V is TRBV25-1; tentative D call: TRBD1 (6 bases). The length of the CDR3 is 16 residues. Germline V gene sequence: CDR1 MGHDK, CDR2 SYGVNS. V was pared by 0 bases and J by 3 bases, with 15 bases between. CDR3: CASSEYFPLQGYEQYF. The CDR3 region has the DNA TGTGCCAGCAGTGAATATTTTCCCCTACAGGGCTACGAGCAGTACTTC.

The rearrangement joins TRBV6-5 to TRBJ2-1; 7 nucleotides match TRBD2. Germline lookup yields CDR1 MNHEY and CDR2 SVGAGI. The CDR3 runs 14 residues. Unmatched junction bases numbered 6, after V lost 7 bases and J lost 3 bases. This chain's CDR3 is CASTLGGSYNEQFF. CDR3 coding DNA: TGTGCCAGCACCTTAGGCGGGAGCTACAATGAGCAGTTCTTC.

This clone was observed once. This chain joins TRBV10-2 and TRBJ1-1; D unclear. The length of the CDR3 is 14 residues. The ends were cut back, 7 bases at V and 3 bases at J, with 15 bases in the middle. Germline values: CDR1 WSHSY, CDR2 SAAADI. The CDR3 DNA follows: TGCGCCAGCAACCCCCTCAGGTTGGACACTGAAGCTTTCTTT. This gives the protein CASNPLRLDTEAFF.

The CDR3 here is CASSSLGASDEKLFF. In nucleotides, the CDR3 is TGTGCCAGCAGCTCCCTGGGAGCCTCAGATGAAAAACTGTTTTTT. The V and J genes are TRBV7-2 and TRBJ1-4; D remains unclear. The germline gives CDR1 SGHTA, CDR2 FQGNSA. V was pared by 4 bases and J by 6 bases, with 15 bases between. CDR3 length: 15 amino acids.

This chain uses TRBV2 with TRBJ1-1; weak D call: TRBD1 (6 bases). Per germline, CDR1 SNHLY and CDR2 FYNNEI. V was trimmed by 6 bases and J by 0 bases, leaving 14 bases between them. This CDR3 has 15 residues. The CDR3 DNA reads as TGTGCCAGCAGAAACAGCAGGGACATGAACACTGAAGCTTTCTTT. This gives the protein CASRNSRDMNTEAFF.

The V call is TRBV28, the J call TRBJ1-5, with 8 bases lining up with TRBD1. The CDR3 consists of 14 residues. Germline V lookup: CDR1 MDHEN, CDR2 SYDVKM. The ends lost 4 bases at V and 6 bases at J; junction bases unmatched: 5. CDR3 amino acids: CASSWTGLSQPQHF. The CDR3 nucleotides are TGTGCCAGCAGTTGGACAGGGTTAAGTCAGCCCCAGCATTTT.

The chain is built from TRBV7-8 and TRBJ2-1, with 7 bases aligning to TRBD2. CDR3 length: 16 residues. Germline lookup yields CDR1 SGHVS and CDR2 FQNEAQ. Trimming removed 0 bases from V and 7 bases from J; junction bases left unmatched: 9. CDR3 in DNA: TGTGCCAGCAGCTTAGCAGGACTAGTCGGGGGGAATGAGCAGTTCTTC. It specifies CASSLAGLVGGNEQFF.

V is TRBV10-2 and J is TRBJ2-7, with D uncertain. The length of the CDR3 is 11 residues. Germline-derived CDR1 and CDR2 are WSHSY and SAAADI. Between the trimmed V and J ends, which lost 5 bases and 5 bases, there was a span of 7 bases. The CDR3 loop is CASSLAHEQYF. As DNA, the CDR3 is TGCGCCAGCAGTTTAGCCCACGAGCAGTACTTC.

The chain is built from TRBV7-6 and TRBJ2-2; possibly TRBD1 for D (6 bases). This CDR3 region has 18 residues. CDR1 SGHVS and CDR2 FNYEAQ come from the germline V gene. The V gene lost 2 bases and the J gene lost 0 bases, with 16 bases spanning the gap. CDR3 coding DNA: TGTGCCAGCAGCTTACTCCCCCCCGGGACACCGAACACCGGGGAGCTGTTTTTT. Its protein is CASSLLPPGTPNTGELFF.

As DNA, the CDR3 is TGTGCCAGCAGTGATATAGGAGGGGCCAAAAACATTCAGTACTTC. Its translation is CASSDIGGAKNIQYF. V and J are TRBV6-1 and TRBJ2-4; D may be TRBD2 (6 bases). The germline V and J ends were trimmed by 3 bases and 1 base, with 10 bases remaining between them. Germline V gene data show CDR1 as MNHNS and CDR2 as SASEGT. CDR3 length: 15 residues.

J is TRBJ2-1 and V is TRBV27; 9 bases are shared with TRBD2. The CDR3 runs 16 residues. Losses at the gene ends were 4 bases for V and 8 bases for J; bases not matched to a gene: 12. CDR1 is MNHEY and CDR2 is SMNVEV in the germline V gene (reference sequence). CDR3 DNA sequence: TGTGCCAGCAGTTATTTTGGGGCGGGGGGGCCGGATGAGCAGTTCTTC. Translating it yields CASSYFGAGGPDEQFF.

V usage is TRBV29-1 and J usage is TRBJ2-1, with 7 nucleotides matching TRBD2. Germline V gene data show CDR1 as SQVTM and CDR2 as ANQGSEA. After removal of 2 bases from V and 3 bases from J, the junction contained 7 bases not matched to a gene. The CDR3 is made up of 15 amino acids. CDR3 protein: CSVELAGVYYNEQFF. The CDR3 DNA follows: TGCAGCGTTGAACTGGCGGGGGTTTACTACAATGAGCAGTTCTTC.

The J gene is TRBJ1-1, the V gene TRBV5-1; D may be TRBD1 (6 bases). The CDR3 length is 13 residues. The germline V gene has CDR1 SGHRS and CDR2 YFSETQ. V was trimmed by 7 bases and J by 10 bases, leaving 20 bases between them. The CDR3 here is CASGGGGEAGAFF. As DNA, the CDR3 is TGCGCCAGCGGAGGGGGGGGAGAGGCTGGAGCTTTCTTT.

The chain is built from TRBV6-6 and TRBJ2-7, with D possibly matching TRBD2 (6 bases). This CDR3 has 15 residues. The germline CDR1 and CDR2 sequences are MNHNY and SVGAGI (reference sequence). Trimming pared 6 bases from V and 5 bases from J, leaving 20 bases between. The CDR3 here is CASSHLLGGTDEQYF. The CDR3 nucleotides are TGTGCCAGCAGCCACCTTCTAGGCGGGACTGACGAGCAGTACTTC.

This chain joins TRBV15 and TRBJ1-5, with 7 bases fitting TRBD1. CDR1 is LNHNV and CDR2 is YYDKDF in the germline V gene (reference sequence). V shed 1 base and J 6 bases; nucleotides not matched to a gene: 9. The CDR3 covers 16 residues. The CDR3: CATSRGSTGWGQPQHF. CDR3 sequence (DNA): TGTGCCACCAGCAGAGGTTCGACAGGGTGGGGTCAGCCCCAGCATTTT.